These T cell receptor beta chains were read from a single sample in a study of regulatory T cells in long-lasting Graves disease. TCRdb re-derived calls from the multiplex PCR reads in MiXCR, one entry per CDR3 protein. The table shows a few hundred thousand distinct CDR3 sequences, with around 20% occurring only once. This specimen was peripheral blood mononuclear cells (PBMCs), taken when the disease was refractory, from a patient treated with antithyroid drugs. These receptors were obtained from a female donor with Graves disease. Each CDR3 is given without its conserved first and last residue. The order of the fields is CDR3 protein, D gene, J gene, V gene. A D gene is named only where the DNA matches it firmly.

CDR3aa: ASSVADNYGYT
d_gene: -
j_gene: TRBJ1-2
v_gene: TRBV5-1

CDR3aa: ASSYIRQPNTEAF
d_gene: -
j_gene: TRBJ1-1
v_gene: TRBV7-8

CDR3aa: SARDRDRVDTGELF
d_gene: TRBD1
j_gene: TRBJ2-2
v_gene: TRBV20-1

CDR3aa: ASSDGASTDTQY
d_gene: -
j_gene: TRBJ2-3
v_gene: TRBV25-1

CDR3aa: ASSLGGLYYGYT
d_gene: -
j_gene: TRBJ1-2
v_gene: TRBV7-2

CDR3aa: ASSLGTTVLWTQY
d_gene: -
j_gene: TRBJ2-5
v_gene: TRBV7-8

CDR3aa: ASSSGASGYEQY
d_gene: -
j_gene: TRBJ2-7
v_gene: TRBV12-3/TRBV12-4

CDR3aa: ASSVGTGARVEQY
d_gene: TRBD1
j_gene: TRBJ2-7
v_gene: TRBV6-1

CDR3aa: ASSSGLGTGYGYT
d_gene: TRBD1
j_gene: TRBJ1-2
v_gene: TRBV7-2

CDR3aa: ASSLNPLRRDRGHEQY
d_gene: TRBD1
j_gene: TRBJ2-7
v_gene: TRBV28

CDR3aa: SASLGTGSYEQF
d_gene: TRBD1
j_gene: TRBJ2-1
v_gene: TRBV20-1

CDR3aa: SAYAVPGDTQY
d_gene: -
j_gene: TRBJ2-3
v_gene: TRBV20-1

CDR3aa: ASSTPFTGLAGGSSYEQY
d_gene: TRBD2
j_gene: TRBJ2-7
v_gene: TRBV28

CDR3aa: SDGQGYGYT
d_gene: -
j_gene: TRBJ1-2
v_gene: TRBV29-1

CDR3aa: ASSYGDTGELF
d_gene: -
j_gene: TRBJ2-2
v_gene: TRBV6-2/TRBV6-3

CDR3aa: SARDSRPGLAGETYEQY
d_gene: TRBD2
j_gene: TRBJ2-7
v_gene: TRBV20-1

CDR3aa: ASSVVSGTEAF
d_gene: -
j_gene: TRBJ1-1
v_gene: TRBV9

CDR3aa: ASSPVDGNTEAF
d_gene: -
j_gene: TRBJ1-1
v_gene: TRBV18

CDR3aa: ASSIPTLDRGRRRNQPQH
d_gene: TRBD1
j_gene: TRBJ1-5
v_gene: TRBV19

CDR3aa: ASSQVGQGAEEQY
d_gene: TRBD1
j_gene: TRBJ2-7
v_gene: TRBV3-1

CDR3aa: ASSINRGTNEKLF
d_gene: -
j_gene: TRBJ1-4
v_gene: TRBV19

CDR3aa: ASSLDTGAKNIQY
d_gene: -
j_gene: TRBJ2-4
v_gene: TRBV5-1

CDR3aa: ASSRGGDIYGYT
d_gene: -
j_gene: TRBJ1-2
v_gene: TRBV2

CDR3aa: ASSLFGATDTEAF
d_gene: -
j_gene: TRBJ1-1
v_gene: TRBV7-3

CDR3aa: ASNRDSGYGYT
d_gene: TRBD1
j_gene: TRBJ1-2
v_gene: TRBV2

CDR3aa: SVCRGMNTEAF
d_gene: -
j_gene: TRBJ1-1
v_gene: TRBV29-1

CDR3aa: ASSPGQVNNQPQH
d_gene: TRBD1
j_gene: TRBJ1-5
v_gene: TRBV7-2

CDR3aa: ASSQAGAADTQY
d_gene: -
j_gene: TRBJ2-3
v_gene: TRBV3-1

CDR3aa: ASSRAGGGNEQF
d_gene: TRBD2
j_gene: TRBJ2-1
v_gene: TRBV28

CDR3aa: ASSPGLGVREKLF
d_gene: -
j_gene: TRBJ1-4
v_gene: TRBV11-2

CDR3aa: AGSALARLF
d_gene: -
j_gene: TRBJ2-2
v_gene: TRBV12-3/TRBV12-4